Listed below are T cell receptor beta chains from one sample, sequenced in a study of CD8+ T cells in alopecia areata. Generated by immunoSEQ multiplex PCR, the TCRdb table keeps only in-frame clones and is missing some. The sample shows about 100,000 clones, roughly 40% of them seen only once. Sequences were derived from CD8+ T cells sorted from blood, sampled at week 24, from a patient treated with tofacitinib. The receptor source for this set is a human donor with alopecia areata. Each CDR3 is given with its conserved first and last residue. Only part of the rows carry a size: once, few, many, or a class if the clone is expanded.

j_call | v_call | clone_size | cdr3_aa
TRBJ2-3 | TRBV6-6 | - | CATRGASGSTDTQYF
TRBJ2-3 | TRBV7-2 | few | CASSLGALDTQYF
TRBJ2-7 | TRBV29-1 | few | CSVEGPGQGIYEQYF
TRBJ2-7 | TRBV5-1 | once | CASSLAHGSSSYEQYF
TRBJ2-2 | TRBV9 | - | CASSGLADSFLLTGELFF
TRBJ2-7 | TRBV7-9 | - | CASSSLWNSYEQYF
TRBJ2-4 | TRBV4-1 | - | CASSQAGGGIQYF
TRBJ2-3 | TRBV27 | - | CASKNSGRPDTQYF
TRBJ1-2 | TRBV11-2 | - | CASSLGNGYTF
TRBJ2-5 | TRBV14 | - | CASRDKAALGTQYF
TRBJ2-2 | TRBV4-1 | - | CASSHLPGGLAGDGDGELFF
TRBJ2-2 | TRBV28 | - | CASSRGNAGELFF
TRBJ2-1 | TRBV2 | few | CATSDGAGAGTYNEQFF
TRBJ2-7 | TRBV6-5 | - | CASSYGREQYF
TRBJ2-5 | TRBV9 | few | CASSVESRQETQYF
TRBJ2-3 | TRBV19 | - | CASSIGRDTQYF
TRBJ1-2 | TRBV9 | - | CASGSGLSYGYTF
TRBJ2-1 | TRBV27 | few | CASSFYDSYNEQFF
TRBJ2-1 | TRBV7-9 | - | CASSLGGTSGSINEQFF
TRBJ2-2 | TRBV7-2 | - | CASSPRFSLSTGELFF
TRBJ1-2 | TRBV20-1 | - | CSARTTDGYTF
TRBJ2-5 | TRBV28 | - | CASSFPDRVWETQYF
TRBJ2-7 | TRBV2 | once | CASSVRGATYEQYF
TRBJ2-5 | TRBV9 | few | CASSVEAFGVWETQYF
TRBJ1-2 | TRBV12-5 | - | CASGLEGIQGEGYTF
TRBJ1-1 | TRBV6-5 | few | CASSYSIPTGDTEAFF
TRBJ2-4 | TRBV27 | - | CASSLRDGGNIQYF
TRBJ2-7 | TRBV28 | - | CASIPGGSYEQYF
TRBJ2-1 | TRBV11-3 | many | CASSLGHNEQFF
TRBJ2-1 | TRBV30 | few | CAWSGLAGYNEQFF
TRBJ2-4 | TRBV29-1 | few | CSVAAQGKGYF
TRBJ1-2 | TRBV29-1 | - | CSVAGPDAGYTF
TRBJ2-7 | TRBV4-1 | few | CASSQGQGSSYEQYF
TRBJ1-5 | TRBV4-1 | few | CASSQDHKKGQPQHF
TRBJ1-1 | TRBV5-6 | - | CASSLVGEWVVEAFF
TRBJ2-1 | TRBV6-6 | - | CASSKTLGTKYNEQFF
TRBJ2-7 | TRBV30 | - | CAWSLRRAGYEQYF
TRBJ2-7 | TRBV4-1 | - | CASSQVTSGRYEQYF
TRBJ1-4 | TRBV9 | - | CASSTWPNEKLFF
TRBJ1-5 | TRBV11-2 | once | CASSSAGGNQPQHF
TRBJ1-5 | TRBV27 | - | CASSFPGQPQHF
TRBJ2-7 | TRBV6-6 | few | CASRPEGLAGEQYF